The T cell receptor beta chain described here comes from a study of OX40 agonist ivuxolimab in advanced cancers. Some background on the complete study: The costimulatory receptor OX40 (CD134) was targeted by ivuxolimab, a fully human IgG2 agonistic monoclonal antibody. Intravenous ivuxolimab was administered to patients every 2 weeks at six dose levels: 0.01, 0.1, 0.3, 1.5, 3 and 10 mg/kg. The paper covers the monotherapy dose-escalation part of the phase I ivuxolimab trial, which included N of about 56 patients. Partial responses occurred in three dose-escalation patients, of whom one had hepatocellular carcinoma and two had cutaneous melanoma. Peripheral TCRbeta sequencing was intended to test whether TCR sequence diversity was altered and clonal T-cell expansion was caused by ivuxolimab. Of the roughly 51 patients in dose escalation, 19 had hepatocellular carcinoma, roughly 15 had melanoma, 9 had renal cell carcinoma and 9 had head and neck cancer. A male proportion of 82.7% and a mean age of about 60 years, ranging from 23 to 79, were recorded for the dose-escalation cohort. Prior anti-PD-1, anti-PD-L1 or anti-CTLA-4 therapy was permitted, and about 40% of dose-escalation patients had received checkpoint inhibitors. Study-level results and caveats: Antigen specificity was not determined for the clonally expanded peripheral T cells. At doses from 0.1 to 3.0 mg/kg, clonal expansion was seen in both CD4+ and CD8+ blood T cells between baseline and week 6. Low levels of normalized T-cell clonal expansion were also seen in some patients who did not respond. After ivuxolimab, expanded clones were on average more numerous among CD8+ T cells than among CD4+ T cells. In the 0.1-3.0 mg/kg groups, partial responders were among the patients with the lowest normalized peripheral clonal expansion, particularly in CD8+ T cells.

For sequencing of the TCRbeta CDR3 region, genomic DNA was extracted from the sorted cells. The immunoSEQ Assay was used for sequencing of TCRbeta CDR3 regions. TCRdb mirrors the immuneACCESS table, restricted to in-frame sequences. Some clones are absent from its copies; in checked studies, under half trace to an unresolved V gene, and the reason for the others is unknown. Within this sample are around 74,000 clones, with less than 85% of them counted one time only. Of the sample, about 0.51% is held by the ten largest clones. Patients with a history of autoimmune disease or receiving systemic immunosuppression were excluded from the trial. Peripheral blood for TCR sequencing was collected from all dose cohorts at baseline, on cycle 4 day 1, and on cycle 7 day 1. Samples came from an open-label, multicenter, first-in-human phase I dose-escalation trial of ivuxolimab. Adults with locally advanced or metastatic melanoma, renal cell carcinoma, hepatocellular carcinoma or head and neck squamous cell carcinoma were enrolled in the trial. CD4+ and CD8+ T cells were sorted separately from peripheral blood before TCR sequencing.

Reading the germline V gene gives CDR1 SGHTA and CDR2 FQGNSA. V is pruned by 5 bases and J by 0 bases, leaving 15 bases of the junction without a gene match. The CDR3, cysteine through phenylalanine, is 19 amino acids long. The CDR3 DNA has 57 bases and is translated from base 1. In regard to this clone: The specificity of this receptor is unknown. No qualities accompany the bases; no much larger clone lies one base away.

This clonotype was obtained from an adult with an advanced solid tumor such as melanoma, head and neck, liver or kidney cancer. The sample in question was CD4+ or CD8+ T cells sorted from blood, obtained in a trial of the OX40 agonist ivuxolimab. The chain links TRBV7-2 with TRBJ2-3, with 9 bases matching TRBD2. The CDR3 region has the sequence CASSPRLAVSSLSTDTQYF. At the DNA level, the sequence is TGTGCCAGCAGCCCCCGACTAGCGGTCTCTTCATTAAGCACAGATACGCAGTATTTT.